The T cell receptor beta chain under discussion was sequenced for a study of blood T cell repertoires in COVID-19. Original data processing: Estimated nucleated cell counts came from reference gene primer amplification. TCRdb's copy holds only in-frame clones and misses some; the assay was immunoSEQ multiplex PCR. V and J calls and clone size are those listed in that table; D and trimming were worked out from the DNA. The sample records 250,000 to 300,000 clones, approximately 83% being singletons. This CDR3 region has 16 residues. The germline gives CDR1 MGHDK, CDR2 SYGVNS. The germline V and J ends were trimmed by 2 bases and 5 bases, with 18 bases remaining between them.

The sequenced sample was peripheral blood. This clonotype originated in an older woman with acute or convalescent COVID-19. The V gene is TRBV25-1, the J gene TRBJ2-5; weak D call: TRBD2 (6 bases). The DNA of the CDR3 is TGTGCCAGCAGTGAAGGGCGGGACTCTGCTAAGGAGACCCAGTACTTC. It is translated as CASSEGRDSAKETQYF.